Shown below are 18 T cell receptor beta chains from a single sample sequenced in a study of blood T cells in healthy people across ages. A J-beta primer mix and a sample-barcoded 5' primer were used in a second PCR of roughly 7 to 12 cycles. A single record per CDR3 protein comes from TCRdb applying MiXCR to the 5' RACE reads. The sample lists about 780,000 distinct CDR3 sequences; about 45% were seen once. Sample: blood. These TCRs come from an elderly man in good health.

V and J are TRBV7-2 and TRBJ2-6; D unresolved. The CDR3 has 17 amino acids. Germline lookup yields CDR1 SGHTA and CDR2 FQGNSA. V lost 1 base and J lost 0, with 10 bases in between. The CDR3 nucleotides read TGTGCCAGCAGCTTAGATGCGGCCTTCTCTGGGGCCAACGTCCTGACTTTC. Translated: CASSLDAAFSGANVLTF.

A few counts support this clonotype. The chain employs TRBV5-1 and TRBJ1-6; maybe TRBD1 (5 bases). CDR1 and CDR2 from the germline V gene are SGHRS and YFSETQ. CDR3 length equals 15 residues. V shed 4 bases and J shed 0 bases, with 8 bases lying between them. The CDR3 bases are TGCGCCAGCAGCCCGGGGGACTCCTATAATTCACCCCTCCACTTT. Amino acid sequence: CASSPGDSYNSPLHF.

The sample holds a few counts of this clonotype. The CDR3 loop reads CASSWGTGGEQYF. The CDR3, as DNA: TGCGCCAGCAGCTGGGGGACAGGGGGCGAGCAGTACTTC. The J gene is TRBJ2-4, the V gene TRBV5-1; 11 bases fit TRBD1. With the DNA end fitting TRBJ2-7 better, the J assignment may be wrong. Germline CDR1 SGHRS, CDR2 YFSETQ. The CDR3 has 13 amino acids.

On this clonotype itself: Germline and junction disagree at one end, which may indicate a read error. This chain's CDR3 is CAGSPQASNSPLHF. In nucleotides, the CDR3 is TGTGCCGGCAGTCCCCAGGCGTCGAATTCACCCCTCCACTTT. The rearrangement links TRBV12-3 or TRBV12-4 to TRBJ1-6; D uncertain. CDR3 length equals 14 residues.

This chain links TRBV29-1 with TRBJ2-7; 7 bases align to TRBD2. CDR1 SQVTM and CDR2 ANQGSEA come from the germline V gene. The CDR3 has 14 amino acids. V trimming: 5 bases; J trimming: 1 base; junction bases outside the gene matches: 8. The DNA for the CDR3 is TGCAGCGTTTCCCTAGCGGCCCAATCCTACGAGCAGTACTTC. It specifies CSVSLAAQSYEQYF.

Notes on this clonotype: At one boundary the junction diverges from the germline segment, which might be a read error. V usage is TRBV29-1 and J usage is TRBJ2-3; 7 nucleotides agree with TRBD2. The CDR3 contains 15 residues. CDR1 is SQVTM, CDR2 ANQGSEA, per germline. In DNA form, the CDR3 reads TGCAGCGCGGGCTCCCCTAGCGGAACCACAGATGCGCAGTATTTT. Amino acids: CSAGSPSGTTDAQYF.

This clonotype was observed a handful of times. This sequence joins TRBV6-6 and TRBJ2-1; 8 bases agree with TRBD2. The CDR3 sequence is 15 residues long. Germline CDR1 and CDR2: MNHNY and SVGAGI (reference sequence). Trimming at V came to 6 bases and at J to 6 bases, leaving 10 bases not matched to a gene. The CDR3 nucleotides are TGTGCCAGCAGCCTTCAGCGGGAGCAATCCAATGAGCAGTTCTTC. Translating gives CASSLQREQSNEQFF.

The chain couples TRBV15 to TRBJ1-2; maybe TRBD1 (5 bases). CDR3 length: 17 amino acids. Trimming took 4 bases from V and 0 from J, leaving 18 bases between them. Per the germline V gene, CDR1 is LNHNV and CDR2 is YYDKDF (reference sequence). This CDR3 reads CATSTNIRDPSNYGYTF. The CDR3 coding sequence is TGTGCCACCAGCACCAATATCCGGGACCCTTCTAACTATGGCTACACCTTC. The whole variable domain, filled in from reference TRBV15 and TRBJ1-2, reads DAMVIQNPRYQVTQFGKPVTLSCSQTLNHNVMYWYQQKSSQAPKLLFHYYDKDFNNEADTPDNFQSRRPNTSFCFLDIRSPGLGDTAMYLCATSTNIRDPSNYGYTFGSGTRLTVV.

J is TRBJ2-7 and V is TRBV7-2, with D possibly TRBD2 on 6 matching bases. The ends were cut back, 2 bases at V and 5 bases at J, with 16 bases in the middle. Germline assignment: CDR1 SGHTA and CDR2 FQGNSA. This CDR3 has 15 residues. The CDR3 protein is CASSLNALAAHEQYF. CDR3 DNA sequence: TGTGCCAGCAGCTTAAATGCCTTAGCGGCACACGAGCAGTACTTC.

Only one count was recorded for this clonotype. The chain links TRBV3-1 to TRBJ1-3; unclear D gene. CDR3 size: 17 residues. V lost 4 bases and J lost 0, with 16 bases in between. Germline V gives CDR1 LGHDT, CDR2 YNNKEL (reference sequence). CDR3 region: CASSRLSGSSSGNTIYF. The DNA for the CDR3 is TGTGCCAGCAGCCGCCTAAGCGGGTCCAGCTCTGGAAACACCATATATTTT.

The sample holds a few counts of this clonotype. The gene calls are TRBV20-1 and TRBJ1-1; D gene unclear. Germline values: CDR1 DFQATT, CDR2 SNEGSKA (reference sequence). The CDR3 contains 14 residues. Deletions cut 2 bases from V and 1 base from J, with 11 bases between. The CDR3 loop is CSARSGAGNTEAFF. Written as DNA, the CDR3 is TGCAGTGCTAGATCGGGCGCGGGGAACACTGAAGCTTTCTTT.

The rearrangement links TRBV10-3 to TRBJ2-3; D uncertain. The germline V gene encodes CDR1 ENHRY and CDR2 SYGVKD. The CDR3 contains 12 residues. V gave up 2 bases and J gave up 2 bases, with 2 bases separating them. CDR3: CAISENTDTQYF. In DNA form, the CDR3 reads TGTGCCATCAGTGAGAACACAGATACGCAGTATTTT.

This rearrangement joins TRBV7-9 to TRBJ2-4; no definite D call. Germline values: CDR1 SEHNR, CDR2 FQNEAQ (reference sequence). The CDR3 extends over 12 amino acids. V gave up 5 bases and J gave up 5 bases, with 7 bases separating them. The CDR3 here is CASSLPQNIQYF. The CDR3 DNA follows: TGTGCCAGCAGCCTCCCTCAAAACATTCAGTACTTC.

This rearrangement joins TRBV11-1 to TRBJ2-1; 10 nucleotides agree with TRBD2. The germline V gene has CDR1 SGHAT and CDR2 FQDESV (reference sequence). V was pared by 5 bases and J by 6 bases, with 7 bases of the junction left unmatched. The CDR3 is 15 residues long. Written as DNA, the CDR3 is TGTGCCAGCAGCGTGGGACTAGCGAGTATCAATGAGCAGTTCTTC. Translation: CASSVGLASINEQFF.

The chain recombines TRBV29-1 with TRBJ1-1; no definite D call. Deletions cut 4 bases from V and 1 base from J, with 10 bases between. The CDR3 covers 13 residues. CDR1 and CDR2 from the germline V gene are SQVTM and ANQGSEA. This CDR3 is CSVGGERNTEAFF. Written as DNA, the CDR3 is TGCAGCGTTGGTGGAGAGCGGAACACTGAAGCTTTCTTT.

This clonotype was counted once. The chain combines TRBV2 with TRBJ2-1, with 11 nucleotides matching TRBD2. CDR3 length: 15 amino acids. Per germline, CDR1 SNHLY and CDR2 FYNNEI. Unmatched junction bases numbered 4, after V lost 6 bases and J lost 3 bases. Here the CDR3 DNA reads TGTGCCAGCAGGGAGACTAGCGGGGTCTACAATGAGCAGTTCTTC. This gives the protein CASRETSGVYNEQFF.

This clonotype was picked up a small number of times. The CDR3: CASTNIYNEQFF. The CDR3 bases are TGTGCCAGCACCAACATTTACAATGAGCAGTTCTTC. The chain couples TRBV2 to TRBJ2-1, with D unclear. With 7 bases removed from V and 4 bases from J, the gap between germline ends came to 8 bases. The CDR3 consists of 12 residues. Germline V gene sequence: CDR1 SNHLY, CDR2 FYNNEI.

CDR3 sequence (DNA): TGCAGTGCGGGGGACAGGCCCAGCACCGGGGAGCTGTTTTTT. Residues: CSAGDRPSTGELFF. This sequence joins TRBV20-1 and TRBJ2-2; 8 bases fit TRBD1. CDR1 and CDR2 (germline): DFQATT, SNEGSKA (reference sequence). The CDR3 totals 14 residues. With 6 bases clipped from V and 4 bases from J, the junction kept 7 bases outside the gene matches.